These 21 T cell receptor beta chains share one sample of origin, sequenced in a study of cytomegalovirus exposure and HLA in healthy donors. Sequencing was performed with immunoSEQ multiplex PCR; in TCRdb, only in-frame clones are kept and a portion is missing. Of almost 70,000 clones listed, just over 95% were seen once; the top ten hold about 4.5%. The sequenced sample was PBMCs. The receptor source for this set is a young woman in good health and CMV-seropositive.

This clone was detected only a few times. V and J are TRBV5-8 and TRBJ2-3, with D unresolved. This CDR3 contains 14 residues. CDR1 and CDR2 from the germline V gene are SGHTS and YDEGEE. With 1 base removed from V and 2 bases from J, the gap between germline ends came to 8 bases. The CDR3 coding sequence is TGTGCCAGCAGCTTGAGCCCCTCCACAGATACGCAGTATTTT. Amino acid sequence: CASSLSPSTDTQYF.

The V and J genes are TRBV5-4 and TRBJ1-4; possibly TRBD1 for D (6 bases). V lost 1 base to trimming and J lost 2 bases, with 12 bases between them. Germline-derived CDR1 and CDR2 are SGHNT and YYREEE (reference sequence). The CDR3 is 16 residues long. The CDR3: CASSLLKTGTNEKLFF. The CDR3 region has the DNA TGTGCCAGCAGCTTGTTAAAGACAGGCACTAATGAAAAACTGTTTTTT.

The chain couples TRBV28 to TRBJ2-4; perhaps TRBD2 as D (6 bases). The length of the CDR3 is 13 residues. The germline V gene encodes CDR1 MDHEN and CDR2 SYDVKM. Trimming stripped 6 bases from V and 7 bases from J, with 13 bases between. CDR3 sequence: CASSTPGGNIQYF. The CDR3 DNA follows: TGTGCCAGCAGCACGCCCGGGGGTAACATTCAGTACTTC.

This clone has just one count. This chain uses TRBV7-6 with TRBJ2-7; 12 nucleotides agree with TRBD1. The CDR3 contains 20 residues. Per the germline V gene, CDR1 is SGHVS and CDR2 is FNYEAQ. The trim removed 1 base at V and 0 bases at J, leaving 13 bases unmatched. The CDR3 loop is CASSLGPPGTGGRLSYEQYF. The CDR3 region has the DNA TGTGCCAGCAGCTTAGGCCCCCCCGGGACAGGGGGCCGCCTCTCCTACGAGCAGTACTTC.

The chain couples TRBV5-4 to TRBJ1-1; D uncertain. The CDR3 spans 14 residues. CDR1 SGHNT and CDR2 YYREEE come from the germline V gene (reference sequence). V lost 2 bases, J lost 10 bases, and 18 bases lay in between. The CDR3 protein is CASSLTLMTGSAFF. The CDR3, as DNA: TGTGCCAGCAGCTTAACCTTAATGACCGGGTCAGCTTTCTTT.

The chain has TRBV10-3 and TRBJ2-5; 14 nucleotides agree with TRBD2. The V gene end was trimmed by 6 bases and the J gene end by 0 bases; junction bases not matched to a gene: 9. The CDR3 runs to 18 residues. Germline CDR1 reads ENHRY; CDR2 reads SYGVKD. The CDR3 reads CAISTGTSGSANQETQYF. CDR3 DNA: TGTGCCATCAGCACCGGGACTAGCGGGAGTGCCAACCAAGAGACCCAGTACTTC.

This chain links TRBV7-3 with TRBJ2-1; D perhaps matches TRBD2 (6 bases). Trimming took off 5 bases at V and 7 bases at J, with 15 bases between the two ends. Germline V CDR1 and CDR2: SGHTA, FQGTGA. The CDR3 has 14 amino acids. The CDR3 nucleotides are TGTGCCAGCAGCCAGACTAGTCTAAGGAATGAGCAGTTCTTC. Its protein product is CASSQTSLRNEQFF.

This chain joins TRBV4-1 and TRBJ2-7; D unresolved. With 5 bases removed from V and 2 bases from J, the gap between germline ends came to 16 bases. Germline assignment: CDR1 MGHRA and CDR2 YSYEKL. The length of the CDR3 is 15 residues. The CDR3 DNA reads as TGCGCCAGCAGCAAGGTGGAGTCCGGAACCTACGAGCAGTACTTC. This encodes CASSKVESGTYEQYF.

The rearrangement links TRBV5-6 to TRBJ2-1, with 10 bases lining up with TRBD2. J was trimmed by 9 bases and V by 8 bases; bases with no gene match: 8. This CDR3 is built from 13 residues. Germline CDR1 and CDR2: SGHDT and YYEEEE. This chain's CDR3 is CASNSGRRGEQFF. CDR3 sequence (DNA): TGTGCCAGTAATAGCGGGAGGAGGGGTGAGCAGTTCTTC.

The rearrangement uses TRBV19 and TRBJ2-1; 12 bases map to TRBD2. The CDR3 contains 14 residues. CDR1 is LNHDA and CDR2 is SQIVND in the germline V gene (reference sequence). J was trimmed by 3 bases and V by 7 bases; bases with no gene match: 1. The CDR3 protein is CASTSGRDYNEQFF. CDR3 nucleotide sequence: TGTGCCAGTACTAGCGGGAGGGACTACAATGAGCAGTTCTTC.

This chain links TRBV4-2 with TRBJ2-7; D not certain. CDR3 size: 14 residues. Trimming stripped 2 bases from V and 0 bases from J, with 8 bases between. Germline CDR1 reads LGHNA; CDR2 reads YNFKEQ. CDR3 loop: CASSQTAASYEQYF. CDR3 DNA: TGTGCCAGCAGCCAAACGGCGGCCTCCTACGAGCAGTACTTC.

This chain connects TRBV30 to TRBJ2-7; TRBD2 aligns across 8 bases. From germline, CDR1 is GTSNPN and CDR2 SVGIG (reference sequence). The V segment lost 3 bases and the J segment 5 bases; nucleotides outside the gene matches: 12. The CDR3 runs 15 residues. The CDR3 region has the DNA TGTGCCTGGAGCAACCCGGGACTAGGGATCAACGAGCAGTACTTC. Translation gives CAWSNPGLGINEQYF.

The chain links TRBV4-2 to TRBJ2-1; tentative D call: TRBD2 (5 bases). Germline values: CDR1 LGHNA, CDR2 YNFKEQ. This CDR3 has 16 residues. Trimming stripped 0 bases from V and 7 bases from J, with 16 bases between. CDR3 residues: CASSQELRGGVNEQFF. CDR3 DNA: TGTGCCAGCAGCCAAGAGTTACGGGGTGGTGTAAATGAGCAGTTCTTC.

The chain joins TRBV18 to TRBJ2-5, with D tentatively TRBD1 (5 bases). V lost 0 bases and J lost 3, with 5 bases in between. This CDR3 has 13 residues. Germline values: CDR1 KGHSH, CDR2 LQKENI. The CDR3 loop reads CASSPPGEETQYF. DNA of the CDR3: TGTGCCAGCTCACCACCAGGGGAAGAGACCCAGTACTTC.

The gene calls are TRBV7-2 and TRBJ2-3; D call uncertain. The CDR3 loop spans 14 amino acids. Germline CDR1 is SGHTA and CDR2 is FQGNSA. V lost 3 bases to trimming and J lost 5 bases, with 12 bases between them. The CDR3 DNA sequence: TGTGCCAGCAGCTTCTCGTCTTTGCGAGATACGCAGTATTTT. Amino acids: CASSFSSLRDTQYF.

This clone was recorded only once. CDR3 coding DNA: TGCGCCAGCGGAGAAGCGGGAGCCCAATACAATGAGCAGTTCTTC. This codes for CASGEAGAQYNEQFF. The chain uses TRBV5-1 and TRBJ2-1; 8 bases fit TRBD2. Per the germline V gene, CDR1 is SGHRS and CDR2 is YFSETQ. The CDR3 contains 15 residues. Trimming cost V 7 bases and J 4 bases; bases outside gene matches: 10.

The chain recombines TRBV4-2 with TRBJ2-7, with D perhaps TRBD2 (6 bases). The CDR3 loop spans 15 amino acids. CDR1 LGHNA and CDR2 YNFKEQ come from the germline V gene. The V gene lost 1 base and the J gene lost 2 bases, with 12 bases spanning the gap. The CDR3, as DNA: TGTGCCAGCAGCCAAGTGGTAGGCGGGACCTACGAGCAGTACTTC. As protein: CASSQVVGGTYEQYF.

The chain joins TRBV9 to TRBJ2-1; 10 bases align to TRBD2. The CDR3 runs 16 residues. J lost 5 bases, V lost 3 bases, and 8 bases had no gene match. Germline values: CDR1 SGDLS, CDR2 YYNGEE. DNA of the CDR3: TGTGCCAGCAGCGCTCCGACTAGCGGGTTTAACAATGAGCAGTTCTTC. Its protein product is CASSAPTSGFNNEQFF.

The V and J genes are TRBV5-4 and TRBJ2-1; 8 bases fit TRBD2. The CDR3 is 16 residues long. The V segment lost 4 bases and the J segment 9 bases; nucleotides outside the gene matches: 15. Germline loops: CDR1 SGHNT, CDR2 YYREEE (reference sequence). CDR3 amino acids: CASSGETSAPFGEQFF. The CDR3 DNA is TGTGCCAGCAGCGGCGAGACTAGCGCTCCTTTCGGTGAGCAGTTCTTC.

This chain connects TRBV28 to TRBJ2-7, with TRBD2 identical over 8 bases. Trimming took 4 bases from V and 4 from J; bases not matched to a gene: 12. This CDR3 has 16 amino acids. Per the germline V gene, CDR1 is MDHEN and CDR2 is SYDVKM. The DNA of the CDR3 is TGTGCCAGCAGTTCCGCACCCGGGGGGGGGTCATACGAGCAGTACTTC. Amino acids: CASSSAPGGGSYEQYF.

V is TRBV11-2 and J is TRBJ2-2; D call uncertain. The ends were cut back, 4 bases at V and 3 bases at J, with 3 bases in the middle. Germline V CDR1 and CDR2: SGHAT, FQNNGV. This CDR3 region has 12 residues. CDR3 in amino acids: CASSSDTGELFF. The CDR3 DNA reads TGTGCCAGCAGCTCTGACACCGGGGAGCTGTTTTTT.